This TCR beta chain was identified in a study of shared clonotypes between healthy human individuals. Points from the study as a whole: Naive subsets usually exceeded memory subsets in estimated richness.

As regards this clone: Its target is not known.

The CDR3 loop spans 15 amino acids. V lost 8 bases and J 7 bases, leaving 20 bases between the germline ends. Germline CDR1 reads ENHRY; CDR2 reads SYGVKD. Source study methods: From ImmunoSEQ came sequences covering only the junction and carrying no quality scores, so filtering differed. Only in-frame clones appear in the TCRdb table, and some are missing; sequencing was by immunoSEQ multiplex PCR. That table furnishes V, J and clone size, whereas the DNA furnished D and trimming. The data hold roughly 1 million clones, with 75% to 80% observed a single time. The sequenced sample consisted of memory CD4+ T cells from PBMCs. Documented subset: CD45RA-negative fraction. The V and J genes are TRBV10-3 and TRBJ2-2, with D possibly matching TRBD2 (6 bases). This TCR was recovered from a man aged 18-30 years in good health. Some clones in this sample may be carry-over from other donors' samples. CDR3 in amino acids: CAIGRNTSSDGELFF. The CDR3 DNA follows: TGTGCCATCGGCAGGAATACTAGCTCCGACGGGGAGCTGTTTTTT.